This entry lists 14 T cell receptor beta chains sequenced from one sample in a study of PD-1 blockade in classical Hodgkin lymphoma. Method: immunoSEQ multiplex PCR; TCRdb's copy keeps in-frame clones and lacks some. The sample contains around 41,000 clones, approximately 70% of which appear only once. Every patient experienced relapse after autologous stem cell transplantation, and brentuximab vedotin exposure varied. The source was peripheral blood mononuclear cells (PBMCs), collected before the second cycle of nivolumab. These receptors were obtained from a human donor with classical Hodgkin lymphoma.

In this sample, this clone turned up a few times. The chain joins TRBV5-4 to TRBJ2-1; TRBD2 is a possible D gene (7 bases). Germline CDR1 and CDR2: SGHNT and YYREEE (reference sequence). The CDR3 loop spans 15 amino acids. Trimming stripped 1 base from V and 8 bases from J, with 16 bases between. The CDR3 here is CASSLRERGAHEQFF. In nucleotides, the CDR3 is TGTGCCAGCAGCTTGAGGGAACGGGGGGCCCATGAGCAGTTCTTC. The complete variable domain, with remaining parts taken from reference TRBV5-4 and TRBJ2-1, reads ETGVTQSPTHLIKTRGQQVTLRCSSQSGHNTVSWYQQALGQGPQFIFQYYREEENGRGNFPPRFSGLQFPNYSSELNVNALELDDSALYLCASSLRERGAHEQFFGPGTRLTVL.

This rearrangement joins TRBV7-9 to TRBJ2-1; 11 positions match TRBD2. This CDR3 has 17 residues. The germline V gene encodes CDR1 SEHNR and CDR2 FQNEAQ (reference sequence). J was trimmed by 2 bases and V by 7 bases; bases with no gene match: 10. The CDR3 protein is CASTPILGLAAYNEQFF. The CDR3 DNA is TGTGCCAGCACCCCCATTCTGGGACTAGCGGCCTACAATGAGCAGTTCTTC.

This clone came up a few times. The chain is built from TRBV4-3 and TRBJ1-1; tentative D call: TRBD1 (5 bases). The length of the CDR3 is 12 residues. V dropped 1 base and J dropped 8 bases, with 8 bases sitting between them. Looked up from germline, CDR1 is LGHNA and CDR2 is YSLEER. The CDR3: CASSQGTSEAFF. The CDR3, as DNA: TGCGCCAGCAGCCAAGGGACATCCGAAGCTTTCTTT.

By sample fraction, this clone is medium-sized (0.01 to 0.1%). The CDR3 protein is CASSPPAGFYNEQFF. The CDR3 region has the DNA TGTGCCAGCAGCCCCCCCGCGGGCTTCTACAATGAGCAGTTCTTC. The gene calls are TRBV7-9 and TRBJ2-1; D is perhaps TRBD2 (5 bases). The CDR3 runs to 15 residues. Germline V gene sequence: CDR1 SEHNR, CDR2 FQNEAQ (reference sequence). Trimming took off 5 bases at V and 3 bases at J, with 14 bases between the two ends.

This clone has only a few counts. The chain couples TRBV7-9 to TRBJ1-1; D is unresolved. This CDR3 is built from 13 residues. V dropped 2 bases and J dropped 1 base, with 5 bases sitting between them. Germline V gives CDR1 SEHNR, CDR2 FQNEAQ (reference sequence). CDR3 sequence: CASSLRANTEAFF. The CDR3 DNA is TGTGCCAGCAGCTTAAGGGCGAACACTGAAGCTTTCTTT.

J is TRBJ2-7 and V is TRBV9, with 8 bases identical to TRBD1. The CDR3 loop spans 13 amino acids. Per the germline V gene, CDR1 is SGDLS and CDR2 is YYNGEE. V lost 5 bases and J lost 3; bases outside the gene matches: 4. The CDR3 region has the DNA TGTGCCAGCAGTTTTGGACAGGGCTACGAGCAGTACTTC. This gives the protein CASSFGQGYEQYF. The entire variable domain, with the rest obtained from reference TRBV9 and TRBJ2-7, is as follows: DSGVTQTPKHLITATGQRVTLRCSPRSGDLSVYWYQQSLDQGLQFLIQYYNGEERAKGNILERFSAQQFPDLHSELNLSSLELGDSALYFCASSFGQGYEQYFGPGTRLTVT.

The genes are TRBV6-6 and TRBJ1-5; no clear D gene. Trimming took 5 bases from V and 0 from J, leaving 8 bases between them. This CDR3 is built from 14 residues. Germline V CDR1 and CDR2: MNHNY, SVGAGI (reference sequence). The CDR3, as DNA: TGTGCCAGCAGTCACCACCTTAGCAATCAGCCCCAGCATTTT. Translated, it gives CASSHHLSNQPQHF.

The gene calls are TRBV28 and TRBJ1-1, with D possibly TRBD1 on 5 matching bases. The CDR3 loop spans 13 amino acids. The V gene's germline CDR1 is MDHEN and CDR2 SYDVKM. CDR3 loop: CVVPGGLHTEAFF. The DNA of the CDR3 is TGTGTCGTTCCGGGGGGATTGCACACTGAAGCTTTCTTT.

The CDR3 spells CASSPGRTPTDTQYF. DNA for the CDR3: TGTGCCAGCAGCCCCGGCCGGACTCCGACAGATACGCAGTATTTT. This chain links TRBV7-3 with TRBJ2-3, with D possibly being TRBD2 (5 bases). The germline CDR1 and CDR2 sequences are SGHTA and FQGTGA. The CDR3 is made up of 15 amino acids. The ends were cut back, 5 bases at V and 3 bases at J, with 15 bases in the middle.

V usage is TRBV7-8 and J usage is TRBJ1-3, with 7 bases lining up with TRBD1. This CDR3 comprises 20 residues. Trimming at V came to 2 bases and at J to 0 bases, leaving 16 bases not matched to a gene. The V gene's germline CDR1 is SGHVS and CDR2 FQNEAQ. DNA for the CDR3: TGTGCCAGCAGCTTACGACGACAGGGCTCCGCGCGGGACTCTGGAAACACCATATATTTT. It is translated as CASSLRRQGSARDSGNTIYF.

V usage is TRBV4-1 and J usage is TRBJ2-7; D possibly corresponds to TRBD2 (8 bases). Germline lookup yields CDR1 MGHRA and CDR2 YSYEKL. The CDR3 consists of 15 residues. Trimming cost V 0 bases and J 6 bases, with 15 bases left between them. CDR3 in amino acids: CASSQEQGTSREQYF. For the CDR3, the DNA is TGCGCCAGCAGCCAAGAACAGGGGACTAGTCGCGAGCAGTACTTC.

The rearrangement uses TRBV27 and TRBJ1-1, with 10 bases lining up with TRBD1. V was pared by 4 bases and J by 3 bases, with 11 bases of the junction left unmatched. Germline V gives CDR1 MNHEY, CDR2 SMNVEV (reference sequence). The length of the CDR3 is 17 residues. The CDR3 region is CASSSGQGKASDTEAFF. The CDR3 DNA follows: TGTGCCAGCAGTTCGGGACAGGGGAAAGCTTCAGACACTGAAGCTTTCTTT.

The chain combines TRBV5-8 with TRBJ1-2, with 7 positions matching TRBD1. This CDR3 is 16 amino acids long. Trimming removed 5 bases from V and 0 bases from J; junction bases left unmatched: 10. Germline-derived CDR1 and CDR2 are SGHTS and YDEGEE. CDR3 coding DNA: TGTGCCAGCAGATCGACGGGACAGCGAACTAACTATGGCTACACCTTC. This gives the protein CASRSTGQRTNYGYTF.

This clone was picked up a small number of times. The CDR3 coding sequence is TGTGCCAGCAGCAGAACGGCGGGGTTGCGGTACAATGAGCAGTTCTTC. This codes for CASSRTAGLRYNEQFF. This rearrangement joins TRBV27 to TRBJ2-1; a possible D gene is TRBD2 (6 bases). The germline V gene encodes CDR1 MNHEY and CDR2 SMNVEV (reference sequence). The V end lost 6 bases, the J end lost 4 bases, and 19 bases lay between the germline ends. This CDR3 comprises 16 residues.